This T cell receptor beta chain derives from a study of blood T cells in healthy people across ages. Study outcomes and limitations: Age brought a roughly linear fall in TCR beta diversity measured per million T cells. Whereas aged donors had fewer naive CD4+ cells, long-lived donors had more of them and higher diversity.

Concerning this clonotype itself: Its antigen is unidentified.

The use of a sample-barcoded 5' primer and a J-beta primer mix characterized a second PCR of about 7 to 12 cycles. TCRdb fed the 5' RACE reads into MiXCR, producing one record per CDR3 protein. The table has fewer than 2,000,000 distinct CDR3 sequences, about 31% seen once. Sequenced input: blood. The origin of this receptor is a woman aged 25-40 years in good health.

CDR3 sequence (DNA): TGTGCCAGCAGTTACGGGCGGAACCCCGGGAATGAAAAACTGTTTTTT. Translating it yields CASSYGRNPGNEKLFF. The chain has TRBV6-5 and TRBJ1-4; D is unclear. CDR1 and CDR2 (germline): MNHEY, SVGAGI. CDR3 length: 16 amino acids. Trimming removed 2 bases at V and 5 bases at J, with 15 bases between.